Below, 21 T cell receptor beta chains from the same sample are listed, as sequenced in a study of T cells in Graves' hyperthyroidism and ophthalmopathy. Amplified TCR beta CDR3 regions came from RNA transcripts. TCR CDR3 underwent first-round RT-PCR with the HTBI primer set. One entry per CDR3 protein, called by TCRdb with MiXCR from the multiplex PCR reads. The sample yields approximately 410,000 distinct CDR3 sequences, approximately 14% seen once. Material for sequencing was blood. The receptor source for this set is a young woman with Graves' hyperthyroidism.

A note on this clonotype: A junction end diverges from the germline sequence, so it may reflect a read error. This chain links TRBV5-6 with TRBJ2-7, with D perhaps matching TRBD2 (7 bases). Germline lookup yields CDR1 SGHDT and CDR2 YYEEEE. The CDR3 loop spans 14 amino acids. The CDR3 spells CACSWGGLYYEQYF. Written as DNA, the CDR3 is TGTGCCTGCAGCTGGGGGGGGCTGTACTACGAGCAGTACTTC.

This clonotype was seen repeatedly, ten times or more. The genes are TRBV7-2 and TRBJ2-7; TRBD2 matches at 9 bases. V lost 5 bases, J lost 0 bases, and 5 bases stayed unmatched. Germline V gene lookup returns CDR1 SGHTA and CDR2 FQGNSA. The CDR3 totals 15 residues. CDR3 DNA: TGTGCCAGCAGCCGGATTAGCGGGAGCTCCTACGAGCAGTACTTC. Protein: CASSRISGSSYEQYF. The whole variable domain, filled in from reference TRBV7-2 and TRBJ2-7, reads GAGVSQSPSNKVTEKGKDVELRCDPISGHTALYWYRQSLGQGLEFLIYFQGNSAPDKSGLPSDRFSAERTGGSVSTLTIQRTQQEDSAVYLCASSRISGSSYEQYFGPGTRLTVT.

The CDR3 region has the DNA TGTGCCAGCAGTTTTGGGACTAGCTTAGATAATGAGCAGTTCTTC. Amino acids: CASSFGTSLDNEQFF. This chain uses TRBV6-1 with TRBJ2-1, with 9 bases that match TRBD2. The ends lost 5 bases at V and 7 bases at J; junction bases unmatched: 9. The V gene's germline CDR1 is MNHNS and CDR2 SASEGT. The CDR3 is 15 residues long.

The sample holds a few counts of this clonotype. This sequence may be a read error, since a much larger clone differs from it by one base. The CDR3 reads CSSSQRTSGYPYNEQFF. DNA for the CDR3: TGTTCCAGCAGTCAACGGACTAGCGGATATCCCTACAATGAGCAGTTCTTC. The chain recombines TRBV27 with TRBJ2-1, with TRBD2 identical over 10 bases. CDR3 length: 17 amino acids. CDR1 and CDR2 (germline): MNHEY, SMNVEV (reference sequence).

This clonotype is medium-sized (0.01 to 0.1%) by share. The V and J genes are TRBV3-1 and TRBJ2-5, with D tentatively TRBD1 or TRBD2 (5 bases each). Trimming stripped 1 base from V and 4 bases from J, with 7 bases between. Germline CDR1 and CDR2: LGHDT and YNNKEL (reference sequence). This CDR3 is built from 13 residues. The CDR3 protein is CASSQAGTETQYF. Written as DNA, the CDR3 is TGTGCCAGCAGCCAAGCAGGGACAGAGACCCAGTACTTC.

There are many counts of this clonotype. The chain has TRBV12-3 or TRBV12-4 and TRBJ2-5; 11 bases line up with TRBD2. This CDR3 contains 15 residues. Trimming at V came to 5 bases and at J to 6 bases, leaving 8 bases not matched to a gene. CDR3 residues: CASSQLAGVEKTQYF. The CDR3 DNA reads TGTGCCAGCAGTCAACTAGCGGGAGTGGAAAAGACCCAGTACTTC.

This clonotype has only a few counts. Just one base apart from a much larger clone, this may be a read error. The genes are TRBV6-2 or TRBV6-3 and TRBJ2-3; 9 bases fit TRBD1. This CDR3 comprises 15 residues. Trimming cost V 2 bases and J 1 base; bases outside gene matches: 1. Germline V gene data show CDR1 as MNHEY and CDR2 as SVGEGT. CDR3 sequence: CASSYRDRGTDTQYF. The DNA for the CDR3 is TGTGCCAGCAGTTACCGGGACAGGGGCACAGATACGCAGTATTTT.

This clonotype was counted ten times or more. V is TRBV20-1 and J is TRBJ2-1; 8 nucleotides line up with TRBD2. CDR1 DFQATT and CDR2 SNEGSKA come from the germline V gene (reference sequence). CDR3 length: 17 residues. V was pared by 0 bases and J by 7 bases, with 14 bases of the junction left unmatched. The CDR3, as DNA: TGCAGTGCTAGAGACCCCGGGACTAGGGCCAAGAAGAATGAGCAGTTCTTC. Protein: CSARDPGTRAKKNEQFF.

This clonotype occurred many times. The chain couples TRBV28 to TRBJ1-2; D is undetermined. The CDR3 extends over 12 amino acids. V lost 6 bases and J lost 7, with 12 bases in between. The V gene's germline CDR1 is MDHEN and CDR2 SYDVKM. The CDR3 DNA sequence: TGTGCCAGCAGCAGTGAAGGTTTTGGCTACACCTTC. It is translated as CASSSEGFGYTF.

In its sample, this clonotype was seen many times. J is TRBJ2-3 and V is TRBV20-1; D remains ambiguous. Germline assignment: CDR1 DFQATT and CDR2 SNEGSKA (reference sequence). The CDR3 contains 15 residues. V was shortened by 1 base and J by 2 bases, with 13 bases between the two germline ends. For the CDR3, the DNA is TGCAGTGCTAGAGGAAAGCCCCTTACCACAGATACGCAGTATTTT. This sequence encodes CSARGKPLTTDTQYF.

This clonotype occurred many times. The rearrangement joins TRBV5-1 to TRBJ2-7; a possible D gene is TRBD1 (5 bases). V was pared by 2 bases and J by 7 bases, with 28 bases between. This CDR3 has 18 residues. Looked up from germline, CDR1 is SGHRS and CDR2 is YFSETQ. For the CDR3, the DNA is TGCGCCAGCAGCTTTGACAGACGACTCCACGCCCACCCCAGAGAGCAGTACTTC. It translates to CASSFDRRLHAHPREQYF.

The rearrangement uses TRBV5-1 and TRBJ2-3; no reliable D call. The V gene lost 1 base and the J gene lost 2 bases, with 8 bases spanning the gap. The CDR3 spans 14 residues. Germline CDR1 SGHRS, CDR2 YFSETQ. The DNA for the CDR3 is TGCGCCAGCAGCTTGATCCCAGCCACAGATACGCAGTATTTT. Translation: CASSLIPATDTQYF.

At least ten counts were recorded for this clonotype. The chain links TRBV20-1 to TRBJ2-5; 10 nucleotides align to TRBD2. Germline lookup yields CDR1 DFQATT and CDR2 SNEGSKA (reference sequence). The CDR3 is 14 amino acids. V lost 3 bases to trimming and J lost 6 bases; unmatched junction nucleotides: 7. The CDR3 region is CSASDTSGTQTQYF. The CDR3 coding sequence is TGCAGTGCTAGTGACACTAGCGGGACACAGACCCAGTACTTC.

This clonotype has a count of ten or more. The chain is built from TRBV12-3 or TRBV12-4 and TRBJ1-1; D may be TRBD1 (5 bases). V lost 7 bases, J lost 1 base, and 10 bases lay in between. CDR3 size: 13 residues. The CDR3 here is CASIRTGNTEAFF. DNA for the CDR3: TGTGCCAGCATTCGAACAGGGAACACTGAAGCTTTCTTT.

Ten or more counts support this clonotype. The DNA for the CDR3 is TGTGCCAGCAGTTACGGACAGGGAAGTAATTATGAGCAGTTCTTC. The encoded protein is CASSYGQGSNYEQFF. J is TRBJ2-1 and V is TRBV6-1, with TRBD1 matching 8 bases. This CDR3 has 15 residues. V shed 5 bases and J 8 bases; nucleotides not matched to a gene: 11. CDR1 and CDR2 from the germline V gene are MNHNS and SASEGT.

The rearrangement uses TRBV12-3 or TRBV12-4 and TRBJ2-1, with D unresolved. With 2 bases removed from V and 8 bases from J, the gap between germline ends came to 10 bases. This CDR3 has 13 residues. CDR3 in amino acids: CASSLFRVDEQFF. CDR3 bases: TGTGCCAGCAGTTTATTCCGGGTAGATGAGCAGTTCTTC.

This clonotype was seen repeatedly, ten times or more. The chain uses TRBV27 and TRBJ2-3; TRBD2 agrees at 12 bases. The ends lost 7 bases at V and 5 bases at J; junction bases unmatched: 1. CDR1 and CDR2 from the germline V gene are MNHEY and SMNVEV (reference sequence). CDR3 size: 13 residues. The CDR3 DNA reads as TGTGCCAGCAAGACTAGCGGGAGAGATACGCAGTATTTT. It is translated as CASKTSGRDTQYF.

In its sample, this clonotype was seen many times. This chain connects TRBV7-9 to TRBJ1-6; D may be TRBD1 (5 bases). The length of the CDR3 is 14 residues. Germline V gene lookup returns CDR1 SEHNR and CDR2 FQNEAQ (reference sequence). The V gene lost 1 base and the J gene lost 10 bases, with 11 bases spanning the gap. The CDR3 sequence: CASSLGGVESPLHF. For the CDR3, the DNA is TGTGCCAGCAGCTTAGGGGGCGTGGAGTCACCCCTCCACTTT.

This clonotype was seen only a few times. The J gene is TRBJ1-3, the V gene TRBV3-1, with unresolved D. Between the trimmed V and J ends, which lost 1 base and 7 bases, there was a span of 14 bases. This CDR3 spans 15 amino acids. The germline CDR1 and CDR2 sequences are LGHDT and YNNKEL (reference sequence). CDR3 nucleotide sequence: TGTGCCAGCAGCCAAGGATGGGCCAGCGGGAACACCATATATTTT. As protein: CASSQGWASGNTIYF.

This clonotype was detected many times. This chain connects TRBV25-1 to TRBJ2-1; D gene ambiguous. The V and J ends lost 3 bases and 12 bases respectively, with 12 bases between them. CDR1 and CDR2 (germline): MGHDK, SYGVNS. This CDR3 has 12 amino acids. The CDR3: CASSEGLTGQFF. The CDR3 nucleotides are TGTGCCAGCAGTGAGGGCCTCACTGGGCAGTTCTTC. The variable domain in full, completed from reference TRBV25-1 and TRBJ2-1, reads EADIYQTPRYLVIGTGKKITLECSQTMGHDKMYWYQQDPGMELHLIHYSYGVNSTEKGDLSSESTVSRIRTEHFPLTLESARPSHTSQYLCASSEGLTGQFFGPGTRLTVL.

The J gene is TRBJ1-1, the V gene TRBV6-1; D is uncertain. Germline V gives CDR1 MNHNS, CDR2 SASEGT. CDR3 length: 13 amino acids. V dropped 5 bases and J dropped 6 bases, with 13 bases sitting between them. In DNA form, the CDR3 reads TGTGCCAGCAGTTCCCCGGGTGCCCCTGAAGCTTTCTTT. It codes for CASSSPGAPEAFF.